One sample yielded the 6 T cell receptor beta chains listed below, sequenced in a study of vaccination and CD4 T cells after COVID-19. Oncomine TCR Beta short-read sequencing was applied to DNA from cultured CD4+ T cells. One entry per CDR3 protein results from TCRdb running MiXCR on the PCR reads. The table includes around 10,000 distinct CDR3 sequences, about 38% detected once. Antigens for these TCRs are unknown. The treatment was: roughly nine-day PBMC culture with coronavirus spike peptide pools or control peptides (ViraFEST assay). The sample comprised CD4+ T cells from blood, cultured in vitro. These receptors were obtained from a human donor who had recovered from COVID-19.

This clonotype occurred a few times. V is TRBV7-2 and J is TRBJ2-3; the D is unclear. Trimming shortened V by 4 bases and J by 7 bases, and 9 bases separated the two germline ends. CDR1 and CDR2 from the germline V gene are SGHTA and FQGNSA. This CDR3 is built from 12 residues. The CDR3 reads CASSWSLYTQYF. In nucleotides, the CDR3 is TGTGCCAGCAGCTGGAGCCTATATACGCAGTATTTT.

The chain couples TRBV19 to TRBJ1-1, with 10 bases matching TRBD1. This CDR3 region has 14 residues. V shed 3 bases, J shed 12 bases, and the junction held 10 bases outside the gene matches. The germline gives CDR1 LNHDA, CDR2 SQIVND (reference sequence). CDR3 protein: CASSINLGTGVSFF. The CDR3 DNA follows: TGTGCCAGTAGTATTAACCTTGGGACAGGGGTGTCTTTCTTT.

This clonotype was counted between two and nine times. The rearrangement uses TRBV20-1 and TRBJ2-3; D ambiguous. This CDR3 is built from 13 residues. CDR1 and CDR2 from the germline V gene are DFQATT and SNEGSKA (reference sequence). Trimming removed 0 bases at V and 10 bases at J, with 14 bases between. CDR3 in amino acids: CSARDRVSGPQYF. The CDR3 DNA is TGCAGTGCTAGAGATAGAGTTTCGGGTCCGCAGTATTTT.

This CDR3 reads CASSDAGGGDEQFF. The CDR3 coding sequence is TGTGCCAGCAGCGACGCCGGTGGCGGGGATGAGCAGTTCTTC. The V gene is TRBV7-2, the J gene TRBJ2-1, with D perhaps TRBD2 (6 bases). In germline, CDR1 is SGHTA, CDR2 FQGNSA. Trimming removed 5 bases at V and 8 bases at J, with 16 bases between. This CDR3 has 14 residues.

A remark on this clonotype: Germline and junction disagree at one end, which may indicate a read error. The chain uses TRBV7-2 and TRBJ1-2; D gene ambiguous. The length of the CDR3 is 14 residues. Germline CDR1 SGHTA, CDR2 FQGNSA. CDR3 region: CASSLAQSPYGYTF. CDR3 nucleotides: TGCGCCAGCAGCTTGGCGCAGTCACCTTATGGCTACACCTTC.

This rearrangement joins TRBV15 to TRBJ1-2, with unresolved D. V was shortened by 0 bases and J by 6 bases, with 11 bases between the two germline ends. Germline CDR1 and CDR2: LNHNV and YYDKDF (reference sequence). CDR3 length equals 14 residues. The CDR3 coding sequence is TGTGCCACCAGCAGAGAAAGGGTTCGGAATGGCTACACCTTC. Translated: CATSRERVRNGYTF.